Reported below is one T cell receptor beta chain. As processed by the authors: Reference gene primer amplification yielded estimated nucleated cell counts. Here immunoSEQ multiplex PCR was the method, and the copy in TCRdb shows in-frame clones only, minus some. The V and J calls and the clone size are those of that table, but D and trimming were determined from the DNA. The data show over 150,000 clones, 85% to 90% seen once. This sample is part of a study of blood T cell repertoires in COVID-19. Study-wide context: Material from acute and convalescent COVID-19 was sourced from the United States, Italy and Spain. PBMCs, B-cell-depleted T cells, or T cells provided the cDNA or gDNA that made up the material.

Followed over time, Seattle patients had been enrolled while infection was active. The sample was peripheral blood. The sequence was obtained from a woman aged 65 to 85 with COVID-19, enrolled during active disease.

CDR3 nucleotide sequence: TGTGCCAGCTCATCAACAGGGGACACTGAAGCTTTCTTT. Its protein is CASSSTGDTEAFF. The V gene is TRBV18, the J gene TRBJ1-1; 7 positions agree with TRBD1. The V gene's germline CDR1 is KGHSH and CDR2 LQKENI. The CDR3 has 13 amino acids. Losses at the gene ends were 5 bases for V and 3 bases for J; bases not matched to a gene: 3.